The rows below give T cell receptor beta chains drawn from one sample of a study of blood T cell repertoires in COVID-19. TCRdb keeps only in-frame clones here, not all; method: immunoSEQ multiplex PCR. Here the sample spans a few hundred thousand clones, about 87% being singletons. Sequencing used peripheral blood. Receptor source: a woman aged 25 to 39 with COVID-19, enrolled during active disease. Both conserved end residues are part of each CDR3. Fields, in order: D gene, J gene, V gene, clone size, CDR3 protein, CDR3 DNA. The D gene is left open where the match is weak. Expanded clones get a size class; other rows say once, few or many, or leave the size out.

>-|TRBJ2-7|TRBV4-2|-
CASSQARTYEQYF
TGTGCCAGCAGCCAAGCCCGTACTTACGAGCAGTACTTC
>TRBD1|TRBJ1-6|TRBV7-2|-
CASSLARDRGSRGSPLHF
TGTGCCAGCAGCTTAGCGCGAGACAGGGGATCGAGAGGATCACCCCTCCACTTT
>TRBD2|TRBJ2-1|TRBV23-1|-
CASSQAGTSGGALSSHEQFF
TGCGCCAGCAGTCAGGCCGGGACTAGCGGGGGGGCCCTAAGTTCGCATGAGCAGTTCTTC
>-|TRBJ2-2|TRBV10-3|-
CAIREFSGAGELFF
TGTGCCATCAGAGAGTTTTCGGGGGCCGGGGAGCTGTTTTTT
>-|TRBJ1-3|TRBV28|-
CASGTMGGAGSSGNTIYF
TGTGCCAGCGGGACTATGGGAGGGGCAGGTTCCTCTGGAAACACCATATATTTT
>TRBD2|TRBJ2-3|TRBV7-2|few
CASSPSLLAGRTDTQYF
TGTGCCAGCAGCCCGAGTTTGCTAGCGGGGCGCACAGATACGCAGTATTTT
>TRBD1|TRBJ1-1|TRBV2|-
CASLQLGGGLNTEAFF
TGTGCCAGCCTTCAACTCGGAGGGGGCTTGAACACTGAAGCTTTCTTT
>-|TRBJ2-7|TRBV3-1/TRBV3-2|-
CASSQQGGSYEQYF
TGTGCCAGCAGCCAACAGGGCGGTTCCTACGAGCAGTACTTC
>TRBD1|TRBJ1-1|TRBV11-3|-
CASSPGQAVNLEAFF
TGTGCCAGCTCCCCGGGACAGGCCGTTAACCTGGAAGCTTTCTTT
>-|TRBJ1-2|TRBV6-6|once
CASTQSLQGYYGYTF
TGTGCCAGCACCCAATCACTACAGGGTTACTATGGCTACACCTTC
>TRBD2|TRBJ2-5|TRBV5-1|-
CASSAERGLTQETQYF
TGCGCCAGCAGCGCGGAGCGGGGGCTTACCCAAGAGACCCAGTACTTC
>-|TRBJ1-3|TRBV6-5|once
CASSSARGPGNTIYF
TGTGCCAGCAGTTCTGCCAGGGGACCTGGAAACACCATATATTTT
>-|TRBJ1-6|TRBV9|-
CASSETGFLAPLHF
TGTGCCAGCAGCGAAACAGGGTTTTTGGCACCCCTCCACTTT
>-|TRBJ2-1|TRBV11-2|-
CASSLARGRDYNEQFF
TGTGCCAGCAGCTTGGCCCGTGGGCGTGACTACAATGAGCAGTTCTTC
>TRBD2|TRBJ2-3|TRBV6-4|few
CASRAGATDTQYF
TGTGCCAGCAGAGCGGGGGCCACAGATACGCAGTATTTT
>-|TRBJ1-5|TRBV4-1|once
CASSQARVGQPQHF
TGCGCCAGCAGCCAAGCCAGGGTGGGACAGCCCCAGCATTTT
>-|TRBJ1-2|TRBV19|-
CASSTAGLPYGYTF
TGTGCCAGTAGTACCGCCGGACTGCCCTATGGCTACACCTTC
>TRBD1|TRBJ2-3|TRBV11-2|-
CASSWNRDRDTQYF
TGTGCCAGCAGCTGGAACCGGGACAGGGATACGCAGTATTTT
>-|TRBJ1-2|TRBV23-1|-
CASIRTANNYGYTF
TGCGCCAGCATCCGGACAGCAAATAACTATGGCTACACCTTC
>-|TRBJ1-6|TRBV6-5|-
CAIFWAGPNSPLHF
TGTGCCATCTTTTGGGCGGGACCTAATTCACCCCTCCACTTT
>TRBD1|TRBJ2-7|TRBV6-5|-
CASSYGTGHYEQYF
TGTGCCAGCAGTTACGGGACAGGGCACTACGAGCAGTACTTC
>-|TRBJ2-7|TRBV5-1|-
CASSFGGSSYEQYF
TGCGCCAGCAGCTTCGGAGGGAGCTCCTACGAGCAGTACTTC
>-|TRBJ1-1|TRBV18|-
CASSPLGQNTEAFF
TGTGCCAGCTCACCCCTTGGACAGAACACTGAAGCTTTCTTT
>TRBD1|TRBJ1-3|TRBV4-3|-
CASSQDFLRGQTSGNTIYF
TGCGCCAGCAGCCAAGATTTTTTGCGGGGACAGACCTCTGGAAACACCATATATTTT
>TRBD1|TRBJ2-7|TRBV2|-
CASKTGTVLEQYF
TGTGCCAGCAAAACCGGGACAGTACTCGAGCAGTACTTC
>-|TRBJ1-2|TRBV25-1|-
CASSDFRLTGTTNYGYTF
TGTGCCAGCAGTGACTTCCGACTAACGGGAACGACTAACTATGGCTACACCTTC
>-|TRBJ1-4|TRBV15|-
CATSTDRGEKLFF
TGTGCCACCAGCACCGACCGGGGGGAAAAACTGTTTTTT
>-|TRBJ2-4|TRBV6-1|-
CASKGGGLAKNIQYF
TGTGCCAGCAAGGGGGGGGGACTAGCCAAAAACATTCAGTACTTC
>TRBD2|TRBJ2-1|TRBV6-6|-
CASSLTLAGGLNEQFF
TGTGCCAGCAGTCTAACCCTAGCGGGGGGCCTCAATGAGCAGTTCTTC
>-|TRBJ1-1|TRBV19|few
CASSITDTWNTEAFF
TGTGCCAGTAGTATTACAGACACATGGAACACTGAAGCTTTCTTT
>-|TRBJ2-1|TRBV7-7|-
CASSPSPGSNEQFF
TGTGCCAGCAGCCCCTCACCGGGTTCCAATGAGCAGTTCTTC
>TRBD1|TRBJ1-1|TRBV3-1/TRBV3-2|-
CASSQGEVRGRKEAFF
TGTGCCAGCAGCCAAGGTGAGGTAAGGGGGCGAAAGGAAGCTTTCTTT